The next 21 T cell receptor beta chains were all read from a single sample in a study of Tregs in tolerant kidney transplant recipients. Data came from immunoSEQ multiplex PCR; TCRdb stores just in-frame clones and leaves some out. This table holds approximately 49,000 clones. The sample here was CD4+ T cells from blood, taken before the transplant. Source of these receptors: a human donor who received a combined kidney and bone marrow transplant.

On this clone: The read comes to an end 3 residues before the CDR3 does, leaving the germline J gene to fill in the end. The chain links TRBV10-3 to TRBJ2-3, with 10 bases that match TRBD2. This CDR3 comprises 16 residues. V was clipped by 3 bases and J by 4 bases; unmatched bases: 7. Per germline, CDR1 ENHRY and CDR2 SYGVKD. The CDR3 region is CAISDRSSGRSDTQYF. The CDR3 bases that were read are TGTGCCATCAGTGACCGGAGTAGCGGGAGGTCAGATACG.

About this clone itself: The DNA ends 3 residues before the CDR3 does, and the rest of the CDR3 is filled in from the germline J gene. This chain uses TRBV2 with TRBJ1-2, with 11 bases that match TRBD1. Germline V gives CDR1 SNHLY, CDR2 FYNNEI. V trimming: 0 bases; J trimming: 4 bases; junction bases outside the gene matches: 10. The CDR3 runs to 18 residues. Partial CDR3 DNA: TGTGCCAGCAGTGAAGCCTCCGGGACAGGGGGTATCTTCTATGGC. It is translated as CASSEASGTGGIFYG. The entire CDR3 is CASSEASGTGGIFYGYTF.

With respect to this clone: The CDR3 goes on 3 residues after the read ends, and that part is filled in from the germline J gene. The chain uses TRBV5-1 and TRBJ2-3; D perhaps matches TRBD1 (6 bases). In germline, CDR1 is SGHRS, CDR2 YFSETQ. This CDR3 is 14 amino acids long. V shed 0 bases and J shed 5 bases, with 10 bases lying between them. CDR3 DNA, as far as it was read: TGCGCCAGCAGCTTGGCAGGGGCGGGAGATACG. Translated: CASSLAGAGDT. The whole CDR3 protein reads CASSLAGAGDTQYF.

The CDR3 bases that were read are TGTGCCAGCAGTGATCGACAGGGACCCTACGAG. Amino acid sequence: CASSDRQGPYE. The full CDR3 sequence reads CASSDRQGPYEQYF. J is TRBJ2-7 and V is TRBV6-1; 7 bases map to TRBD1. Read coverage stops 3 residues before the CDR3 terminus; the germline J gene supplies the remainder. The CDR3 consists of 14 residues. V trimming: 3 bases; J trimming: 2 bases; junction bases outside the gene matches: 4. The germline CDR1 and CDR2 sequences are MNHNS and SASEGT.

Comment on this clone: The read ends 3 residues before the CDR3 terminus; that terminus is restored from the germline J gene. This chain joins TRBV20-1 and TRBJ2-1; 8 nucleotides match TRBD1. This CDR3 has 18 residues. The ends lost 6 bases at V and 6 bases at J; junction bases unmatched: 22. The germline V gene encodes CDR1 DFQATT and CDR2 SNEGSKA (reference sequence). CDR3 protein: CSAPIPGRGLSQSNEQFF. The covered CDR3 bases are TGCAGTGCCCCGATCCCCGGCAGGGGGCTCTCCCAGTCCAATGAG.

As to this clone: From the germline J gene comes the end of the CDR3, since the read stops 3 residues before it. V and J are TRBV20-1 and TRBJ1-5; perhaps TRBD1 as D (5 bases). V shed 1 base and J shed 7 bases, with 14 bases lying between them. CDR1 is DFQATT, CDR2 SNEGSKA, per germline (reference sequence). The CDR3 consists of 14 residues. The CDR3 bases that were read are TGCAGTGCTAGAGTCCGGGCAGGGCGACAGCCC. Encoded protein: CSARVRAGRQP. Given in full, the CDR3 is CSARVRAGRQPQHF.

As regards this clone: With the read ending 3 residues before the CDR3 end, the germline J gene is used to fill in that end. The V call is TRBV10-3, the J call TRBJ2-7, with 9 bases fitting TRBD1. This CDR3 is built from 15 residues. Trimming removed 6 bases from V and 4 bases from J; junction bases left unmatched: 10. In germline, CDR1 is ENHRY, CDR2 SYGVKD. The chain's CDR3 is CAISDAGTGTYEQYF. The sequenced part of the CDR3 DNA is TGTGCCATCAGCGATGCCGGGACAGGGACTTACGAG.

Note on this clone: The read is 3 residues too short to cover the CDR3 end, so that end is filled in from the germline J gene. V and J are TRBV6-2 or TRBV6-3 and TRBJ2-1, with 8 nucleotides matching TRBD2. Germline CDR1 MNHEY, CDR2 SVGEGT. The CDR3 is 15 residues long. V shed 0 bases, J shed 9 bases, and the junction held 7 bases outside the gene matches. CDR3 region: CASSYSNSGTFEQFF. The CDR3 bases that were read are TGTGCCAGCAGTTACTCGAATAGCGGGACATTTGAG.

As to this clone: The read ends 3 residues before the CDR3 terminus; that terminus is restored from the germline J gene. V and J are TRBV19 and TRBJ2-1; 11 bases fit TRBD2. This CDR3 spans 16 amino acids. Looked up from germline, CDR1 is LNHDA and CDR2 is SQIVND (reference sequence). Trimming cost V 3 bases and J 6 bases; bases outside gene matches: 7. CDR3 bases read: TGTGCCAGTAGTATTAGCGGGAGGGCCCCCCGCAATGAG. This sequence encodes CASSISGRAPRNE. The full CDR3 protein is CASSISGRAPRNEQFF.

The CDR3 loop is CASSLGTVYSPLHF. The CDR3 bases that were read are TGCGCCAGCAGCCTTGGGACAGTATATTCACCC. The chain links TRBV5-1 to TRBJ1-6, with 7 bases matching TRBD1. The read finishes 3 residues shy of the CDR3 end, and the germline J gene is used to complete it. The V and J ends lost 4 bases and 8 bases, in that order; junction bases with no gene match: 6. CDR1 and CDR2 from the germline V gene are SGHRS and YFSETQ. The CDR3 runs 14 residues.

As regards this clone: From the germline J gene comes the end of the CDR3, since the read stops 3 residues before it. The chain couples TRBV2 to TRBJ2-3; TRBD2 agrees at 10 bases. The CDR3 is made up of 15 amino acids. In germline, CDR1 is SNHLY, CDR2 FYNNEI. The ends lost 7 bases at V and 3 bases at J; junction bases unmatched: 7. The sequenced CDR3 bases are TGTGCCAGCACTATAGCGGGAGGAGGAACAGATACG. This codes for CASTIAGGGTDT. The CDR3 as a whole reads CASTIAGGGTDTQYF.

Notes on this clone: Read data end 3 residues before the CDR3 end; the end is taken from the germline J gene. This chain links TRBV18 with TRBJ2-3; 7 nucleotides agree with TRBD2. Germline trimming cut 6 bases from V and 4 bases from J; bases unmatched to any gene: 7. Looked up from germline, CDR1 is KGHSH and CDR2 is LQKENI. The length of the CDR3 is 14 residues. This CDR3 reads CASSGGRAADTQYF. The sequenced CDR3 bases are TGTGCCAGCTCCGGGGGGAGAGCGGCAGATACG.

CDR3 DNA (partial): TGTGCCAGCAGCCAAGGGGACAAGTACCAAGAGACC. This encodes CASSQGDKYQET. The complete CDR3 reads CASSQGDKYQETQYF. The chain couples TRBV4-2 to TRBJ2-5; TRBD1 is a possible D gene (6 bases). The read ends 3 residues early relative to the CDR3; the germline J gene fills the gap. The V gene lost 1 base and the J gene lost 0 bases, with 9 bases spanning the gap. Germline values: CDR1 LGHNA, CDR2 YNFKEQ. The CDR3 loop spans 15 amino acids.

Partial CDR3 DNA: TGTGCCAGCACCGCAGGTGGGACTAGCGGGAGACAACTCTACAATGAG. The encoded protein is CASTAGGTSGRQLYNE. From start to end, the CDR3 is CASTAGGTSGRQLYNEQFF. V is TRBV2 and J is TRBJ2-1; 14 bases line up with TRBD2. Read data end 3 residues before the CDR3 end; the end is taken from the germline J gene. V lost 7 bases, J lost 3 bases, and 14 bases stayed unmatched. The CDR3 is 19 residues long. Looked up from germline, CDR1 is SNHLY and CDR2 is FYNNEI.

Details on this clone: The CDR3 end is not reached by the read, which stops 3 residues before it; the germline J gene fills it in. The V gene is TRBV7-9, the J gene TRBJ1-2; D possibly corresponds to TRBD1 (6 bases). The CDR3 is 14 amino acids. Germline V gene data show CDR1 as SEHNR and CDR2 as FQNEAQ (reference sequence). The germline V and J ends were trimmed by 5 bases and 1 base, with 11 bases remaining between them. Partial CDR3 DNA: TGTGCCAGCAGCGGGAACAGGGATAACTATGGC. This encodes CASSGNRDNYG. The complete CDR3 reads CASSGNRDNYGYTF.

Regarding this clone: From the germline J gene comes the end of the CDR3, since the read stops 3 residues before it. The chain joins TRBV6-1 to TRBJ2-6; D is perhaps TRBD1 (6 bases). Germline CDR1 MNHNS, CDR2 SASEGT. The CDR3 consists of 18 residues. The V and J ends lost 1 base and 3 bases respectively, with 16 bases between them. CDR3 bases read: TGTGCCAGCAGTGAAGGGACAGCTCTTTGGGGTGGGGCCAACGTC. Encoded protein: CASSEGTALWGGANV. The whole CDR3 region reads CASSEGTALWGGANVLTF.

Comment on this clone: From the germline J gene comes the end of the CDR3, since the read stops 3 residues before it. The rearrangement links TRBV19 to TRBJ2-3; D may be TRBD2 (6 bases). Trimming left V 5 bases short and J 3 bases short, with 12 bases between. There are 14 residues in the CDR3. The germline V gene has CDR1 LNHDA and CDR2 SQIVND (reference sequence). Here the CDR3 reads CASSPTGVTDTQYF. Partial CDR3 DNA: TGTGCCAGTAGTCCCACGGGGGTTACAGATACG.

As to this clone: The read terminates 3 residues ahead of where the CDR3 ends, so the germline J gene completes it. The genes are TRBV2 and TRBJ1-3, with TRBD1 identical over 7 bases. CDR1 and CDR2 (germline): SNHLY, FYNNEI. V trimming: 1 base; J trimming: 2 bases; junction bases outside the gene matches: 2. The CDR3 contains 15 residues. The CDR3 bases that were read are TGTGCCAGCAGTGAAGAGGGGGCGACTGGAAACACC. Its protein product is CASSEEGATGNT. Given in full, the CDR3 is CASSEEGATGNTIYF. The variable domain in full, with the rest retrieved from reference TRBV2 and TRBJ1-3, is EPEVTQTPSHQVTQMGQEVILRCVPISNHLYFYWYRQILGQKVEFLVSFYNNEISEKSEIFDDQFSVERPDGSNFTLKIRSTKLEDSAMYFCASSEEGATGNTIYFGEGSWLTVV.

On this clone itself: With the read ending 3 residues before the CDR3 end, the germline J gene is used to fill in that end. This chain links TRBV5-1 with TRBJ2-3; TRBD1 is a possible D gene (6 bases). The V gene's germline CDR1 is SGHRS and CDR2 YFSETQ. This CDR3 comprises 14 residues. V lost 7 bases and J 5 bases, leaving 17 bases between the germline ends. The sequenced CDR3 bases are TGCGCCAGCGCGGAACAGGGATCCGGAGATACG. Translating it yields CASAEQGSGDT. The entire CDR3 sequence reads CASAEQGSGDTQYF.

A word on this clone: Read coverage stops 3 residues before the CDR3 terminus; the germline J gene supplies the remainder. The chain carries TRBV30 and TRBJ2-5; TRBD2 matches at 13 bases. The germline V gene encodes CDR1 GTSNPN and CDR2 SVGIG (reference sequence). The length of the CDR3 is 15 residues. The V gene end was trimmed by 1 base and the J gene end by 5 bases; junction bases not matched to a gene: 4. The CDR3 spells CAWSGTSGSVETQYF. The sequenced part of the CDR3 DNA is TGTGCCTGGAGTGGGACTAGCGGGAGTGTGGAGACC.

As concerns this clone: The read terminates 3 residues ahead of where the CDR3 ends, so the germline J gene completes it. The rearrangement uses TRBV7-2 and TRBJ2-7, with 9 bases fitting TRBD1. The ends lost 5 bases at V and 2 bases at J; junction bases unmatched: 4. The CDR3 is made up of 14 amino acids. CDR1 and CDR2 from the germline V gene are SGHTA and FQGNSA. This CDR3 reads CASSPGTGTYEQYF. The sequenced part of the CDR3 DNA is TGTGCCAGCAGCCCCGGGACAGGGACCTACGAG.